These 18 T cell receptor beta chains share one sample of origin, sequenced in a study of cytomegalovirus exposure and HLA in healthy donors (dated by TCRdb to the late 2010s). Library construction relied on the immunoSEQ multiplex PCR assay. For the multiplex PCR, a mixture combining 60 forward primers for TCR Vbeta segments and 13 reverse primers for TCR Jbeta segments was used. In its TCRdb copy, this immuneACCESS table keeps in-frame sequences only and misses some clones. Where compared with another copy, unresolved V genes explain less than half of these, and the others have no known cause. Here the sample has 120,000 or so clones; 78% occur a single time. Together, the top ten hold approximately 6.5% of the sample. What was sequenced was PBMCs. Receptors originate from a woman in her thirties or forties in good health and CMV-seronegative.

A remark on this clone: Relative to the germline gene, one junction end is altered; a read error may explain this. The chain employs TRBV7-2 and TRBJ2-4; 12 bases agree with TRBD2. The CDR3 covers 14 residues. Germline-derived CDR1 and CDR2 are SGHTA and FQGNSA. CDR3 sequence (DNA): TGTGCCAGCAGCCCCTCTAGGACTAGCGGGACCCTCGACTTC. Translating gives CASSPSRTSGTLDF.

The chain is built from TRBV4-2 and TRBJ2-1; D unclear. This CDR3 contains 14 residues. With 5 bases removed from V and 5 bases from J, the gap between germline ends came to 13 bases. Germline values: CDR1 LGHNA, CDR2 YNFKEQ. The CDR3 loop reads CASSSRSSNNEQFF. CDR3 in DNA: TGTGCCAGCAGCTCCCGTAGCAGTAACAATGAGCAGTTCTTC.

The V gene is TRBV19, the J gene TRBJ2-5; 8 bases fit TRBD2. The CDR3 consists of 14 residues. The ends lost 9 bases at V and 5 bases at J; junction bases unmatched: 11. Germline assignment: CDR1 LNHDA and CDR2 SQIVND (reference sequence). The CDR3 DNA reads TGTGCCAGCCGGGGGCGGGGGGCGAGGGAGACCCAGTACTTC. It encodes CASRGRGARETQYF.

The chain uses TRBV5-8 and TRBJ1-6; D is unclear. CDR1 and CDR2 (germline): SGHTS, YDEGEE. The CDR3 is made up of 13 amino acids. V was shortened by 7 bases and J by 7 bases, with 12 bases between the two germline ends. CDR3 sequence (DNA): TGTGCCAGCTCAGTCCGGGGAAATTCACCCCTCCACTTT. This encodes CASSVRGNSPLHF.

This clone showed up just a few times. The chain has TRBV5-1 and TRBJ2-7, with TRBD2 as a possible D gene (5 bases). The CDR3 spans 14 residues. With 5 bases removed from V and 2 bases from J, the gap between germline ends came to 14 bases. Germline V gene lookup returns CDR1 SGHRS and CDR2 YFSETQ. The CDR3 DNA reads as TGCGCCAGCAGGGACGGGGTTAACGCCTACGAGCAGTACTTC. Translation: CASRDGVNAYEQYF.

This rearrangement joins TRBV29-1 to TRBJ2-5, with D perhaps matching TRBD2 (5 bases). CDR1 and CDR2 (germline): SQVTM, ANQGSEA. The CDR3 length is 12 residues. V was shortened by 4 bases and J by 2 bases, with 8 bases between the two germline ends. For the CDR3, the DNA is TGCAGCGTTGCGGGAACTCAAGAGACCCAGTACTTC. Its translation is CSVAGTQETQYF. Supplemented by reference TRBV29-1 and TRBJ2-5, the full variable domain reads SAVISQKPSRDICQRGTSLTIQCQVDSQVTMMFWYRQQPGQSLTLIATANQGSEATYESGFVIDKFPISRPNLTFSTLTVSNMSPEDSSIYLCSVAGTQETQYFGPGTRLLVL.

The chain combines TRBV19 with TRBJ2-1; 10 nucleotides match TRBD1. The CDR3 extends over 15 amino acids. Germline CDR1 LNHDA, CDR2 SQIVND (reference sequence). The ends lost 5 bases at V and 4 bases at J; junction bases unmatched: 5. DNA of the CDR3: TGTGCCAGTAGTGTGACAGGGGGCTTTTACAATGAGCAGTTCTTC. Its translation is CASSVTGGFYNEQFF.

The CDR3 region is CASSFSGSTETQYF. The CDR3 bases are TGTGCCAGCAGCTTCAGCGGGAGTACAGAGACCCAGTACTTC. The genes are TRBV5-6 and TRBJ2-5; TRBD2 matches 8 bases. The CDR3 is made up of 14 amino acids. CDR1 is SGHDT and CDR2 is YYEEEE in the germline V gene. Losses at the gene ends were 2 bases for V and 4 bases for J; bases not matched to a gene: 4.

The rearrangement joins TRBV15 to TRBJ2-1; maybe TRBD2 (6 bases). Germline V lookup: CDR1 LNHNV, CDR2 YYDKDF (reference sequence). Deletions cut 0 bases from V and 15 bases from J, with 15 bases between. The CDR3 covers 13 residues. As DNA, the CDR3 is TGTGCCACCAGCAGAGATCCGTCGGTCGGGAGGTTCTTC. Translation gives CATSRDPSVGRFF.

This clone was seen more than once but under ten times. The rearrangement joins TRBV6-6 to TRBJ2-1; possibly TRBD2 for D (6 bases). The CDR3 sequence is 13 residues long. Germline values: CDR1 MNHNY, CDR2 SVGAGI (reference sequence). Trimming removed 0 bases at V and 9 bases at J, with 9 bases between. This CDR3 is CASSYSGEVEQFF. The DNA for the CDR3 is TGTGCCAGCAGTTACTCAGGGGAGGTTGAGCAGTTCTTC.

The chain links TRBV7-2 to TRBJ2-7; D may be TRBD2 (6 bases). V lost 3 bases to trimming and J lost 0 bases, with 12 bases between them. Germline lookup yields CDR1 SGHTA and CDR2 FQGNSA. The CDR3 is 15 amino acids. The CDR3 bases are TGTGCCAGCAGCTTTTCGGGGAGGAGCTCCTACGAGCAGTACTTC. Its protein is CASSFSGRSSYEQYF.

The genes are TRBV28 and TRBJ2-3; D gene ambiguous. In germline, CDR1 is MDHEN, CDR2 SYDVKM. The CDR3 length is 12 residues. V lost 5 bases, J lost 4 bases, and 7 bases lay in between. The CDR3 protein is CASSPPSDTQYF. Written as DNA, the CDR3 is TGTGCCAGCAGTCCCCCCTCAGATACGCAGTATTTT.

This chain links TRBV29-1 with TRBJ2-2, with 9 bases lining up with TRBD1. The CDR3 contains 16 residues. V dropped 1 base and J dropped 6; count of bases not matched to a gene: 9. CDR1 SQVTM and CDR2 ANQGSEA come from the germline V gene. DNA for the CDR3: TGCAGCGTTGAAGGGACAGGGGACCCTTTGGCCGGGGAGCTGTTTTTT. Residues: CSVEGTGDPLAGELFF.

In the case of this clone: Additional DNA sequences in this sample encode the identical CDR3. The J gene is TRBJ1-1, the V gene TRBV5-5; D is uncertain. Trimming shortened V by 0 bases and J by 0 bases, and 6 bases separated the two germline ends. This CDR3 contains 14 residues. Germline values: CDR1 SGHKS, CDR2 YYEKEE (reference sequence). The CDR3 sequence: CASSLGGLNTEAFF. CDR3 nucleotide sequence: TGTGCCAGCAGCTTGGGAGGCCTGAACACTGAAGCTTTCTTT.

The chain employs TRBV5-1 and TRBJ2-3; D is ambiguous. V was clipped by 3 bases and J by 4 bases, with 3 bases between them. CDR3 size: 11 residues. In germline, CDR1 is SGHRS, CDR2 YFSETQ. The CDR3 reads CASSSADTQYF. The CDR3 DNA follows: TGCGCCAGCAGCTCAGCAGATACGCAGTATTTT. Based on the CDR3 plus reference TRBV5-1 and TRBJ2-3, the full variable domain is KAGVTQTPRYLIKTRGQQVTLSCSPISGHRSVSWYQQTPGQGLQFLFEYFSETQRNKGNFPGRFSGRQFSNSRSEMNVSTLELGDSALYLCASSSADTQYFGPGTRLTVL.

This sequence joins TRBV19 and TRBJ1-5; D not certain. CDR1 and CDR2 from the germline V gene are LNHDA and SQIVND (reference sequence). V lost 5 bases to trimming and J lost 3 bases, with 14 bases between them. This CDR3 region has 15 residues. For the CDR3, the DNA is TGTGCCAGTAGTGTGTACAGTGTGAACAATCAGCCCCAGCATTTT. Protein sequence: CASSVYSVNNQPQHF.

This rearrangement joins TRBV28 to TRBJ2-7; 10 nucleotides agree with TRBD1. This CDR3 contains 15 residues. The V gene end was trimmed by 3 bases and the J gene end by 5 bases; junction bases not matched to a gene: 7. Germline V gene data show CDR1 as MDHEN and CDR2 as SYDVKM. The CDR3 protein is CASSLGDRGLHEQYF. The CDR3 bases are TGTGCCAGCAGTTTGGGGGACAGGGGTCTACACGAGCAGTACTTC.

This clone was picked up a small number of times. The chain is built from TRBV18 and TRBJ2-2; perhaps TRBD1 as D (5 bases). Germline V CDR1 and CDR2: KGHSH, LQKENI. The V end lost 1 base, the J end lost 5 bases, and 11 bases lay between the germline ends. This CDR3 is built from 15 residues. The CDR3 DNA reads TGTGCCAGCTCACCACGCGAGACAGCAACCGGGGAGCTGTTTTTT. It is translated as CASSPRETATGELFF.